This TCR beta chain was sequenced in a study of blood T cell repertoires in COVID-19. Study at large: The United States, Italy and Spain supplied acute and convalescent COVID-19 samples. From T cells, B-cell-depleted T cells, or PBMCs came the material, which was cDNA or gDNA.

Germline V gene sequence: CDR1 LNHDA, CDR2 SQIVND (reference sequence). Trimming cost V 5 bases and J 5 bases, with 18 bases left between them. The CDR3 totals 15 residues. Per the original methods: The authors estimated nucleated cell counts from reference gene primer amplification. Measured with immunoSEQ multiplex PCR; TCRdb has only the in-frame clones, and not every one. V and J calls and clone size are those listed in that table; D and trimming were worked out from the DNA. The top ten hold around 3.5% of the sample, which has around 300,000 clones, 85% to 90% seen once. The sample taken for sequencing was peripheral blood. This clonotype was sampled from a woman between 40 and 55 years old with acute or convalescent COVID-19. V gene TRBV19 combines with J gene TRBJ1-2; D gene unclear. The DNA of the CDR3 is TGTGCCAGTAGTTCCCTTAACCTCCCAGGATATGGCTACACCTTC. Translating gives CASSSLNLPGYGYTF.